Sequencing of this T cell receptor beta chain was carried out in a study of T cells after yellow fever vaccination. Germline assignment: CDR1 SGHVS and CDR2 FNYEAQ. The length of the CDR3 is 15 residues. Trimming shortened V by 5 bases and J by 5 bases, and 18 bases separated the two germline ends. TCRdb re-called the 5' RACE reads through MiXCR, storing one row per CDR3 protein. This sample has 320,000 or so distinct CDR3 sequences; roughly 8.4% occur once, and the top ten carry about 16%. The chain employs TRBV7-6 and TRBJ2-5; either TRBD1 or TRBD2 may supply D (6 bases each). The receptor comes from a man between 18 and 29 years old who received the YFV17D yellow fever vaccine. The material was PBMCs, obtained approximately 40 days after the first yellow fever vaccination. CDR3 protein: CASSLVPGAMETQYF. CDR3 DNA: TGTGCCAGCAGCCTAGTCCCGGGGGCGATGGAGACCCAGTACTTC.